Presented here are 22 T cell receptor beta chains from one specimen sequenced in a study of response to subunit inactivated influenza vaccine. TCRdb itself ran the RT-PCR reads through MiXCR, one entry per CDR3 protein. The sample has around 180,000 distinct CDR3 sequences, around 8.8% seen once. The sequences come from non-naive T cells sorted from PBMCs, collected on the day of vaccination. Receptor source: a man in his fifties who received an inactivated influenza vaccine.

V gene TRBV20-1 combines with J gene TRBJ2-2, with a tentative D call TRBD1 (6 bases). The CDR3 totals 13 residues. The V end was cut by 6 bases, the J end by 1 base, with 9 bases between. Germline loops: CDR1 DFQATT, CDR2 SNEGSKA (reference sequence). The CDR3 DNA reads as TGCAGTGCCGGGACAATGAACACCGGGGAGCTGTTTTTT. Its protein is CSAGTMNTGELFF.

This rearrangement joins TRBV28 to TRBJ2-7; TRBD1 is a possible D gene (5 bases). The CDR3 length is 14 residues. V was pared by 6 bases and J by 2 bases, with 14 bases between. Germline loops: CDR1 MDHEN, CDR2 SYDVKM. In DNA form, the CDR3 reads TGTGCCAGCAGACCACAAGACAGTCCCTACGAGCAGTACTTC. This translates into CASRPQDSPYEQYF.

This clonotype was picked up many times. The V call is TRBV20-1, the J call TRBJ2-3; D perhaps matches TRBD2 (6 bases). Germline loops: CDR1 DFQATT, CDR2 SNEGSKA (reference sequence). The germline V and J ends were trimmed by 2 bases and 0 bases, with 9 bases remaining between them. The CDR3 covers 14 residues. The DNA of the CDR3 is TGCAGTGCTAGAAGGAGGGGTAGCACAGATACGCAGTATTTT. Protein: CSARRRGSTDTQYF.

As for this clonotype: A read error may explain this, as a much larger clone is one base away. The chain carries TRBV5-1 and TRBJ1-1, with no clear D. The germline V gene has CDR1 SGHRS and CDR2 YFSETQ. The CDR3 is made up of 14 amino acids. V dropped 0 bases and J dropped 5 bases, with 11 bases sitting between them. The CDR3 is CASSLAKGSTEAFF. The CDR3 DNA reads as TGCGCCAGCAGCTTGGCCAAGGGAAGTACTGAAGCTTTCTTT.

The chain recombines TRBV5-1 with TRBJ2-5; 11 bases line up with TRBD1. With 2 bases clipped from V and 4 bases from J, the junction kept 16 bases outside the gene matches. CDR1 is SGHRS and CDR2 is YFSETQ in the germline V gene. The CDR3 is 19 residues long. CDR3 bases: TGCGCCAGCAGCTTATGGGACAGGGGGGTATCAGGTATCGGAGAGACCCAGTACTTC. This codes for CASSLWDRGVSGIGETQYF.

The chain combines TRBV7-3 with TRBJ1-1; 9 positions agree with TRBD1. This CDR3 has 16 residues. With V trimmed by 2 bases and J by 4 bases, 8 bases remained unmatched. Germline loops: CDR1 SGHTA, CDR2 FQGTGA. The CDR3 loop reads CASSLSGTGRTTEAFF. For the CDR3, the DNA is TGTGCCAGCAGCTTATCGGGGACAGGGCGGACCACTGAAGCTTTCTTT.

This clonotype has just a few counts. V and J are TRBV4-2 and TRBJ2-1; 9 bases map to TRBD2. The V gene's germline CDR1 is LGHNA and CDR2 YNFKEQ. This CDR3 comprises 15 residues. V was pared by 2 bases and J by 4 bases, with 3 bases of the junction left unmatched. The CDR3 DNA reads TGTGCCAGCAGCCAAACTAGCGGGTTTTACAATGAGCAGTTCTTC. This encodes CASSQTSGFYNEQFF.

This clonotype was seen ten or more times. CDR3 residues: CAISESAGGSETQYF. CDR3 DNA: TGTGCCATCAGTGAGTCGGCAGGGGGCTCGGAGACCCAGTACTTC. The genes are TRBV10-3 and TRBJ2-5; 8 bases fit TRBD1. Trimming cost V 0 bases and J 5 bases; bases outside gene matches: 5. CDR3 length: 15 amino acids. Germline CDR1 ENHRY, CDR2 SYGVKD.

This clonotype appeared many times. Here the CDR3 DNA reads TGTGCCAGCAGTCCCCCGCCTGGAAACACCATATATTTT. Its protein is CASSPPPGNTIYF. V and J are TRBV12-3 or TRBV12-4 and TRBJ1-3; D remains ambiguous. V was pared by 5 bases and J by 2 bases, with 7 bases between. CDR3 length equals 13 residues.

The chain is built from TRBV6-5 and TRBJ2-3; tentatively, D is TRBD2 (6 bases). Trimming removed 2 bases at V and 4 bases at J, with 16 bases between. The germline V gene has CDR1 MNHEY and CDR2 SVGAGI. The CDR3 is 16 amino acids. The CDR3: CASSYPEGVAADTQYF. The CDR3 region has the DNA TGTGCCAGCAGTTACCCGGAGGGCGTCGCGGCAGATACGCAGTATTTT.

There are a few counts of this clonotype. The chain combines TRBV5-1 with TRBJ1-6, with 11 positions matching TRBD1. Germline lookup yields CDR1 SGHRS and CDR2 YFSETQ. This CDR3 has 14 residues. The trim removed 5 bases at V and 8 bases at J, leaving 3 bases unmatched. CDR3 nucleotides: TGCGCCAGCAGGCCGGGACAGGGGGATTCACCCCTCCACTTT. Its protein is CASRPGQGDSPLHF. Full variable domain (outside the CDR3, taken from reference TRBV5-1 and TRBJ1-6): KAGVTQTPRYLIKTRGQQVTLSCSPISGHRSVSWYQQTPGQGLQFLFEYFSETQRNKGNFPGRFSGRQFSNSRSEMNVSTLELGDSALYLCASRPGQGDSPLHFGNGTRLTVT.

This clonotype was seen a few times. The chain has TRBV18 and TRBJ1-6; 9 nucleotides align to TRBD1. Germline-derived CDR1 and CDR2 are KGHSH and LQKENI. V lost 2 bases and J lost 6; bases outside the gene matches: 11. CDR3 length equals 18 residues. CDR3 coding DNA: TGTGCCAGCTCACCAACTGCGGGACAGGGTTCCGGTAATTCACCCCTCCACTTT. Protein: CASSPTAGQGSGNSPLHF. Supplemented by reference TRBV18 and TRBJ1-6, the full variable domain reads NAGVMQNPRHLVRRRGQEARLRCSPMKGHSHVYWYRQLPEEGLKFMVYLQKENIIDESGMPKERFSAEFPKEGPSILRIQQVVRGDSAAYFCASSPTAGQGSGNSPLHFGNGTRLTVT.

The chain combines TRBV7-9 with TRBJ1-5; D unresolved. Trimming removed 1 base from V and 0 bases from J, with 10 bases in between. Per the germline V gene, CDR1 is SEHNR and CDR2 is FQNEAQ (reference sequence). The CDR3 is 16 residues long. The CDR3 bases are TGTGCCAGCAGCTTAGGGGCAGGCCCTAGCAATCAGCCCCAGCATTTT. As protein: CASSLGAGPSNQPQHF.

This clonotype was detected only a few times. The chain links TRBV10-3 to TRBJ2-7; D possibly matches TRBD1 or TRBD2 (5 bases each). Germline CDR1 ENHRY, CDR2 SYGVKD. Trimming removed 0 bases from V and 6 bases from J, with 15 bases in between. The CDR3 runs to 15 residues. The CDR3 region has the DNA TGTGCCATCAGTGAGTCCGGAGGTCAGGGCGGCGAGCAGTACTTC. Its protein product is CAISESGGQGGEQYF.

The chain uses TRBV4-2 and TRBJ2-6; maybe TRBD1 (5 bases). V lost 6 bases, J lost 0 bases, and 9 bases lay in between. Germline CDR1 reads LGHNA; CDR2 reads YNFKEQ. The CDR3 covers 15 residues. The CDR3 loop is CASRPTGSGANVLTF. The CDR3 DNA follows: TGTGCCAGCAGACCTACAGGCTCTGGGGCCAACGTCCTGACTTTC.

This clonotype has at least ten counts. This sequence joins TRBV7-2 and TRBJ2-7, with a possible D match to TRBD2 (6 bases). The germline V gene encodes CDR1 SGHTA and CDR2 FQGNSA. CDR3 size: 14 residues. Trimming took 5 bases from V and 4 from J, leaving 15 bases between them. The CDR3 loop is CASSPTGGRYEQYF. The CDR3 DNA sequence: TGTGCCAGCAGCCCTACCGGGGGTAGATACGAGCAGTACTTC. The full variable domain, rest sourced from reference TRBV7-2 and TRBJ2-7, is GAGVSQSPSNKVTEKGKDVELRCDPISGHTALYWYRQSLGQGLEFLIYFQGNSAPDKSGLPSDRFSAERTGGSVSTLTIQRTQQEDSAVYLCASSPTGGRYEQYFGPGTRLTVT.

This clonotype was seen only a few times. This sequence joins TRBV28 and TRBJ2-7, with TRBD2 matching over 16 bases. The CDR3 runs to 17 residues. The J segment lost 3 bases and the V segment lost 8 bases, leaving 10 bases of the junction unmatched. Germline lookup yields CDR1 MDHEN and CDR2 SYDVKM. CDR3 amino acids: CASAGTSGRAGGYEQYF. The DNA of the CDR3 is TGTGCCAGCGCCGGGACTAGCGGGAGGGCCGGAGGCTACGAGCAGTACTTC. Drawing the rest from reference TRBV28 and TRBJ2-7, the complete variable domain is DVKVTQSSRYLVKRTGEKVFLECVQDMDHENMFWYRQDPGLGLRLIYFSYDVKMKEKGDIPEGYSVSREKKERFSLILESASTNQTSMYLCASAGTSGRAGGYEQYFGPGTRLTVT.

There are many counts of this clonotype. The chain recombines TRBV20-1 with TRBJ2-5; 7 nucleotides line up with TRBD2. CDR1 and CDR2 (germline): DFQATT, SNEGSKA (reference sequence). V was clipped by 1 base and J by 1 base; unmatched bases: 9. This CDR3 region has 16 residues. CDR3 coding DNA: TGCAGTGCTAGAGTAATGACCGGGAGGATCCAAGAGACCCAGTACTTC. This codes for CSARVMTGRIQETQYF.

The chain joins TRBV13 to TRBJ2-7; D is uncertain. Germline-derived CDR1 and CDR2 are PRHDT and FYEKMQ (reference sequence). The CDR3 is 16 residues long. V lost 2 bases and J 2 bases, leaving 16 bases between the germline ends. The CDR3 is CASSLPRKGEPYEQYF. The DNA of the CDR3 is TGTGCCAGCAGCTTACCCAGGAAGGGTGAACCCTACGAGCAGTACTTC.

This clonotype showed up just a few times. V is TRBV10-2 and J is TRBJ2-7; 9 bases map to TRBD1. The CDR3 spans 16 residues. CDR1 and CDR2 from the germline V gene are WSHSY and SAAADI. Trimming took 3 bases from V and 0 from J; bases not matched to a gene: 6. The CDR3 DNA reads TGCGCCAGCAGTGACCTGGGACAGGGTTTCTCCTACGAGCAGTACTTC. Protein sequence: CASSDLGQGFSYEQYF.

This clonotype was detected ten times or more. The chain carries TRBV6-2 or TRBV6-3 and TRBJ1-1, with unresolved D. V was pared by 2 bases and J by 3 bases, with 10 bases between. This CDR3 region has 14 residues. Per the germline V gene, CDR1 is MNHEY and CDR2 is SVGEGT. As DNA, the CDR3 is TGTGCCAGCAGTTACGATGTGTGGGACACTGAAGCTTTCTTT. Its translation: CASSYDVWDTEAFF.

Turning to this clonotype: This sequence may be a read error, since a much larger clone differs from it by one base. CDR3 protein: CASINSAGARSYEQYF. The DNA of the CDR3 is TGTGCCAGCATCAATTCCGCAGGGGCTAGATCCTACGAGCAGTACTTC. The gene calls are TRBV5-6 and TRBJ2-7; D might be TRBD1 (6 bases). CDR3 length equals 16 residues. Trimming shortened V by 6 bases and J by 1 base, and 20 bases separated the two germline ends. Germline CDR1 is SGHDT and CDR2 is YYEEEE.